This T cell receptor (beta chain) was captured by sequencing in a study of blood T cell repertoires in COVID-19. As for the study in general: Specimens from acute and convalescent COVID-19 originated in the United States, Italy and Spain. PBMCs, B-cell-depleted T cells, or T cells were the source of the cDNA or gDNA that made up the material.

Under the authors' procedure: It was from reference gene primer amplification that nucleated cell counts were estimated. Clones were sequenced by immunoSEQ multiplex PCR, and TCRdb holds only the in-frame ones, with some missing. V and J calls and clone size are as listed in that table; D and trimming were resolved from the DNA. The table includes under 95,000 clones, roughly 77% detected once. This CDR3 contains 14 residues. Looked up from germline, CDR1 is SGHRS and CDR2 is YFSETQ. Losses at the gene ends were 3 bases for V and 4 bases for J; bases not matched to a gene: 4. Sequencing used peripheral blood. V gene TRBV5-1 combines with J gene TRBJ2-3, with 8 bases lining up with TRBD1. This clonotype was obtained from a middle-aged man with active or convalescent COVID-19. CDR3 sequence reads: CASSSGQEADTQYF. CDR3 nucleotide sequence: TGCGCCAGCAGCTCGGGACAGGAGGCAGATACGCAGTATTTT.